This record looks at one T cell receptor beta chain sequence and its context. Its target is unknown. The entirety of the isolated RNA underwent reverse transcription, so expressed TCRB transcripts were sequenced. Sequencing of naive, central memory and regulatory T cell samples gave an average of around 3.5 million reads. The method was immunoSEQ multiplex PCR; TCRdb's version includes in-frame clones alone and lacks a portion of them. The table records hundreds of thousands of clones, around 10% of them present only once. These data come from a study of beta chain features in type 1 diabetes. In the study overall: The study found patients and healthy donors alike in age, gender and cell yields.

Trimming removed 5 bases from V and 7 bases from J; junction bases left unmatched: 7. The CDR3 covers 13 residues. CDR1 and CDR2 (germline): SEHNR, FQNEAQ (reference sequence). Study-level findings and limits: Patients showed naive, central memory and Treg TCRB repertoires that appeared more similar than those of healthy donors.

This sequence was found in a woman aged 18 to 35 in good health. The rearrangement uses TRBV7-9 and TRBJ1-1; TRBD1 aligns across 7 bases. The sample was naive CD4+ T cells from blood. CDR3 loop: CASSLMGQLEAFF. The CDR3 DNA reads as TGTGCCAGCAGCCTAATGGGACAGCTTGAAGCTTTCTTT. Looking up the rest from reference TRBV7-9 and TRBJ1-1 gives the full variable domain: DTGVSQNPRHKITKRGQNVTFRCDPISEHNRLYWYRQTLGQGPEFLTYFQNEAQLEKSRLLSDRFSAERPKGSFSTLEIQRTEQGDSAMYLCASSLMGQLEAFFGQGTRLTVV.